Presented here are 18 T cell receptor beta chains from one specimen sequenced in a study of T cell changes during pregnancy in multiple sclerosis. Only in-frame clones appear in the TCRdb table, and some are missing; sequencing was by immunoSEQ multiplex PCR. The sample lists under 80,000 clones, roughly 94% occurring once. Source: peripheral blood, taken in the third trimester of pregnancy. These receptor sequences come from a female donor with multiple sclerosis, enrolled in a pregnancy study.

Remarks on this clone: At the DNA level, this CDR3 is encoded by other sequences in the same sample as well. The CDR3 DNA is TGTGCCAGCAGCTTAGGCAGGGCTCAAGAGACCCAGTACTTC. Protein sequence: CASSLGRAQETQYF. The chain recombines TRBV7-2 with TRBJ2-5, with TRBD1 as a possible D gene (5 bases). The CDR3 has 14 amino acids. Looked up from germline, CDR1 is SGHTA and CDR2 is FQGNSA. V was clipped by 1 base and J by 2 bases, with 8 bases between them.

J is TRBJ2-3 and V is TRBV6-5; unclear D gene. This CDR3 is 15 amino acids long. Trimming removed 2 bases from V and 1 base from J, with 10 bases in between. Germline-derived CDR1 and CDR2 are MNHEY and SVGAGI. The CDR3: CASSYTPEGTDTQYF. DNA for the CDR3: TGTGCCAGCAGTTACACCCCCGAGGGCACAGATACGCAGTATTTT.

This clone was seen a single time. This chain uses TRBV6-1 with TRBJ2-1; TRBD2 matches at 9 bases. This CDR3 region has 18 residues. CDR1 is MNHNS, CDR2 SASEGT, per germline. Trimming removed 2 bases from V and 0 bases from J; junction bases left unmatched: 8. CDR3 in DNA: TGTGCCAGCAGTGAAATAGCGGGGGCGTTGAGCTCCTACAATGAGCAGTTCTTC. Translated, it gives CASSEIAGALSSYNEQFF.

The count of this clone is one. This rearrangement joins TRBV6-1 to TRBJ1-2; 8 nucleotides match TRBD1. This CDR3 region has 15 residues. The V segment lost 3 bases and the J segment 7 bases; nucleotides outside the gene matches: 10. Germline V gene sequence: CDR1 MNHNS, CDR2 SASEGT. The CDR3 loop reads CASSDWTGRISGYTF. Written as DNA, the CDR3 is TGTGCCAGCAGTGATTGGACAGGGAGGATCAGTGGCTACACCTTC.

CDR3 loop: CASSPLQGKETQYF. The CDR3 DNA follows: TGTGCCAGCAGTCCGTTACAGGGGAAAGAGACCCAGTACTTC. V usage is TRBV6-5 and J usage is TRBJ2-5; the match to TRBD1 covers 7 bases. Germline assignment: CDR1 MNHEY and CDR2 SVGAGI. This CDR3 region has 14 residues. Losses at the gene ends were 5 bases for V and 3 bases for J; bases not matched to a gene: 6.

The chain is built from TRBV11-2 and TRBJ1-1; D is unclear. Germline V lookup: CDR1 SGHAT, CDR2 FQNNGV. This CDR3 spans 17 amino acids. V was clipped by 5 bases and J by 1 base, with 20 bases between them. As DNA, the CDR3 is TGTGCCAGCAGCGAGAGTACGGGAATCTGGGGGAACACTGAAGCTTTCTTT. It yields the protein CASSESTGIWGNTEAFF.

The CDR3 region is CASSFPDRVSSPLHF. As DNA, the CDR3 is TGTGCCAGCAGCTTTCCGGACAGGGTTAGTTCACCCCTCCACTTT. The rearrangement uses TRBV7-9 and TRBJ1-6; 8 bases are a match to TRBD1. This CDR3 is built from 15 residues. Germline CDR1 and CDR2: SEHNR and FQNEAQ (reference sequence). The V and J ends lost 3 bases and 9 bases, in that order; junction bases with no gene match: 7.

The chain couples TRBV9 to TRBJ2-7; TRBD2 agrees at 9 bases. Germline CDR1 and CDR2: SGDLS and YYNGEE. Trimming cost V 2 bases and J 4 bases; bases outside gene matches: 7. The length of the CDR3 is 15 residues. CDR3 coding DNA: TGTGCCAGCAGCGTGGCCTGGACTAGCGAGTACGAGCAGTACTTC. Its translation is CASSVAWTSEYEQYF.

The chain links TRBV4-2 to TRBJ2-3; TRBD2 aligns across 7 bases. The V gene's germline CDR1 is LGHNA and CDR2 YNFKEQ. The ends lost 1 base at V and 4 bases at J; junction bases unmatched: 8. CDR3 length: 16 amino acids. The CDR3 region has the DNA TGTGCCAGCAGCCAAGCTAGCGGCCTTGGGGCAGATACGCAGTATTTT. Its translation is CASSQASGLGADTQYF.

V and J are TRBV27 and TRBJ2-7; the match to TRBD1 covers 8 bases. The germline CDR1 and CDR2 sequences are MNHEY and SMNVEV (reference sequence). Trimming cost V 0 bases and J 3 bases; bases outside gene matches: 1. The CDR3 length is 14 residues. The chain's CDR3 is CASSLSGTGYEQYF. The DNA for the CDR3 is TGTGCCAGCAGTTTATCGGGGACAGGCTACGAGCAGTACTTC.

V is TRBV27 and J is TRBJ1-1; 9 positions match TRBD1. The CDR3 totals 17 residues. Germline loops: CDR1 MNHEY, CDR2 SMNVEV (reference sequence). J lost 0 bases, V lost 4 bases, and 9 bases had no gene match. CDR3 in DNA: TGTGCCAGCAGTTGGGCAGGACAGGGGAAGATGAACACTGAAGCTTTCTTT. Its translation: CASSWAGQGKMNTEAFF.

V and J are TRBV4-2 and TRBJ1-1; maybe TRBD1 (6 bases). V gave up 1 base and J gave up 0 bases, with 9 bases separating them. CDR3 size: 15 residues. Germline CDR1 LGHNA, CDR2 YNFKEQ. The CDR3 reads CASSQGTGMNTEAFF. In nucleotides, the CDR3 is TGTGCCAGCAGCCAAGGCACAGGGATGAACACTGAAGCTTTCTTT.

This chain joins TRBV9 and TRBJ2-3; 8 bases fit TRBD2. V dropped 10 bases and J dropped 4; count of bases not matched to a gene: 11. In germline, CDR1 is SGDLS, CDR2 YYNGEE. This CDR3 is 14 amino acids long. CDR3: CASSVAGGADTQYF. The CDR3, as DNA: TGTGCCTCGAGTGTGGCGGGGGGTGCAGATACGCAGTATTTT.

J is TRBJ1-5 and V is TRBV4-2, with D maybe TRBD1 (5 bases). Germline V gene lookup returns CDR1 LGHNA and CDR2 YNFKEQ. Trimming stripped 7 bases from V and 0 bases from J, with 13 bases between. The length of the CDR3 is 15 residues. CDR3 DNA: TGTGCCAGCACATCGACAGAAATTAGCAATCAGCCCCAGCATTTT. It translates to CASTSTEISNQPQHF.

The chain couples TRBV18 to TRBJ2-3; D is possibly TRBD2 (6 bases). The CDR3 contains 13 residues. Germline CDR1 KGHSH, CDR2 LQKENI. Trimming stripped 6 bases from V and 5 bases from J, with 12 bases between. The CDR3: CASSISEGDTQYF. CDR3 DNA: TGTGCCAGCTCTATCTCGGAGGGAGATACGCAGTATTTT. Using reference TRBV18 and TRBJ2-3 for the parts outside the CDR3, the full variable domain is NAGVMQNPRHLVRRRGQEARLRCSPMKGHSHVYWYRQLPEEGLKFMVYLQKENIIDESGMPKERFSAEFPKEGPSILRIQQVVRGDSAAYFCASSISEGDTQYFGPGTRLTVL.

The chain joins TRBV19 to TRBJ1-2; D is ambiguous. V was pared by 3 bases and J by 3 bases, with 8 bases between. The CDR3 runs 13 residues. Germline lookup yields CDR1 LNHDA and CDR2 SQIVND (reference sequence). DNA of the CDR3: TGTGCCAGTAGTATTCACGGGGACTATGGCTACACCTTC. Protein product: CASSIHGDYGYTF.

V and J are TRBV2 and TRBJ2-5; TRBD2 is a possible D gene (6 bases). The length of the CDR3 is 16 residues. CDR1 is SNHLY, CDR2 FYNNEI, per germline. The germline V and J ends were trimmed by 6 bases and 5 bases, with 22 bases remaining between them. CDR3 DNA: TGTGCCAGCAGCGTAAGTGAAGCTCTAGCGATGGAGACCCAGTACTTC. Translated, it gives CASSVSEALAMETQYF.

This sequence joins TRBV19 and TRBJ2-1, with a weak D call TRBD2 (5 bases). Germline CDR1 and CDR2: LNHDA and SQIVND (reference sequence). CDR3 size: 14 residues. Trimming cost V 3 bases and J 3 bases, with 9 bases left between them. The chain's CDR3 is CASSMIGVYNEQFF. The CDR3 DNA follows: TGTGCCAGTAGTATGATCGGGGTCTACAATGAGCAGTTCTTC.